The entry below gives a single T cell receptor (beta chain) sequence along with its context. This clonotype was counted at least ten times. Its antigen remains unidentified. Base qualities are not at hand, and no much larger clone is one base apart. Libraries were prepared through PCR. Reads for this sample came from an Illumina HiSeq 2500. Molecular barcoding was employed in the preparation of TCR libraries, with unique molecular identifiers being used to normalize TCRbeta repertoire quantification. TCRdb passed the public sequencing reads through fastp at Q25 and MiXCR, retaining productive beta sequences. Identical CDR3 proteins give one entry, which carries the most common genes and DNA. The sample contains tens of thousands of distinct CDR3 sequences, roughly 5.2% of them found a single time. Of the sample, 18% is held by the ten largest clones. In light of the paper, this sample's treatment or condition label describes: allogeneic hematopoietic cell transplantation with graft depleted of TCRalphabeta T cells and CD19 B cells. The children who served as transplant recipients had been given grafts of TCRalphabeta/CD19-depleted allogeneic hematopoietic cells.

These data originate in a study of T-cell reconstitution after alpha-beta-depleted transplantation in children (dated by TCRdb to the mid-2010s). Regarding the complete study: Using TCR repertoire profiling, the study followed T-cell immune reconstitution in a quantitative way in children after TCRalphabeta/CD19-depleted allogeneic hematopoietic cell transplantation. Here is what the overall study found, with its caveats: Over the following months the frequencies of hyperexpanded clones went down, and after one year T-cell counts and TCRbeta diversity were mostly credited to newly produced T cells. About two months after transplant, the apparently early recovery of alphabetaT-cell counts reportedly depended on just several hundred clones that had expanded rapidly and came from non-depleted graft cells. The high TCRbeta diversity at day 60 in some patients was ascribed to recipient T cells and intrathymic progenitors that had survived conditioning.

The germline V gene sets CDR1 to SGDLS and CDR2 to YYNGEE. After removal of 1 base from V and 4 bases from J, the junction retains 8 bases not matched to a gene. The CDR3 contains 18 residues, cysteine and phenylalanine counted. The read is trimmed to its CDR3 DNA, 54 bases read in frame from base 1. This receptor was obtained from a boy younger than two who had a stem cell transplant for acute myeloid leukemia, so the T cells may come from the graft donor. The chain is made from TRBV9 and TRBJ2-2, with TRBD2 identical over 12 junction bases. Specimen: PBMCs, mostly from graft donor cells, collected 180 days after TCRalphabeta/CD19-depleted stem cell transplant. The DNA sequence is TGTGCCAGCAGCGTACCTAGGGCTAGCGGGGGGGGCACCGGGGAGCTGTTTTTT. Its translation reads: CASSVPRASGGGTGELFF. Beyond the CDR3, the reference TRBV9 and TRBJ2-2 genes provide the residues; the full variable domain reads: DSGVTQTPKHLITATGQRVTLRCSPRSGDLSVYWYQQSLDQGLQFLIQYYNGEERAKGNILERFSAQQFPDLHSELNLSSLELGDSALYFCASSVPRASGGGTGELFFGEGSRLTVL.